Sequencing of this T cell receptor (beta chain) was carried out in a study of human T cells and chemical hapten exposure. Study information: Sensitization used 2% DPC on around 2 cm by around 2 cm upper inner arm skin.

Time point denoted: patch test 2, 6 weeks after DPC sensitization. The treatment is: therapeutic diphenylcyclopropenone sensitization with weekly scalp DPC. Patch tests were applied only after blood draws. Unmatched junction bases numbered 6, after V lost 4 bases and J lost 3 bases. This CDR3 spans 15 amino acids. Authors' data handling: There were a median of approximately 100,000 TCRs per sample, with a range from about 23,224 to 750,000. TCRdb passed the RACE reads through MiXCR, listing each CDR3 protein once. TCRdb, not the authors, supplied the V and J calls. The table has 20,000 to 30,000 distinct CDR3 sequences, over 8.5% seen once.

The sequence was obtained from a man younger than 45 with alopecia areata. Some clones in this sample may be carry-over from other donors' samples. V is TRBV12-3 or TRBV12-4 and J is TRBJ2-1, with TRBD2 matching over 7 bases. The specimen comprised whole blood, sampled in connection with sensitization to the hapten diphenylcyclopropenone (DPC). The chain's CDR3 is CASSSAGSVYNEQFF. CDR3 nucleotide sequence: TGTGCCAGCAGTTCAGCGGGATCGGTCTACAATGAGCAGTTCTTC.